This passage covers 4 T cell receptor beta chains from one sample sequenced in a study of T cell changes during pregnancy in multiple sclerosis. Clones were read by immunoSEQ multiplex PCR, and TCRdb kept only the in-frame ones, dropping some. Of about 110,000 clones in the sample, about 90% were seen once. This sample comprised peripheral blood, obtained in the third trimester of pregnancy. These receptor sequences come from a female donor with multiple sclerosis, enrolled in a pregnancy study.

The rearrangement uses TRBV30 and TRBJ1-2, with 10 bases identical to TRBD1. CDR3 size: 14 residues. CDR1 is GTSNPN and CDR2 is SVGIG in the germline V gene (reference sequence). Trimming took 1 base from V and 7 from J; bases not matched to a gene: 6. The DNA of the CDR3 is TGTGCCTGGAGTGCGGACAGGGGGGAGAGTGGCTACACCTTC. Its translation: CAWSADRGESGYTF.

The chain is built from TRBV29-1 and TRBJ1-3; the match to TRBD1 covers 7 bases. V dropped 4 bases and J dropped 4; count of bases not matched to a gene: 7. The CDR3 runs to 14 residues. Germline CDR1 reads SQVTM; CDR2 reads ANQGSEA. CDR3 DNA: TGCAGCGTTGGCCTAACAGGGGACGGAAACACCATATATTTT. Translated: CSVGLTGDGNTIYF.

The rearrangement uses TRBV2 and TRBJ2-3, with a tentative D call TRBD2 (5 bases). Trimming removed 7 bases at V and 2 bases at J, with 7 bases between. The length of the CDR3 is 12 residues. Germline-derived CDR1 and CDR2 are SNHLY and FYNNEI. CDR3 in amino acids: CASKADTDTQYF. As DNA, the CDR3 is TGTGCCAGCAAAGCGGACACAGATACGCAGTATTTT.

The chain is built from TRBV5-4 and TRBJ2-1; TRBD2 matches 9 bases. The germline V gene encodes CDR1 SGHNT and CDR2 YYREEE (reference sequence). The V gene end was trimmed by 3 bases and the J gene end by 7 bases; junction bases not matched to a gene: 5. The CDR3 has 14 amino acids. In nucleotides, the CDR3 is TGTGCCAGCAGCTCTCGTAGCGGGAGTAATGAGCAGTTCTTC. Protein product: CASSSRSGSNEQFF.